This T cell receptor beta chain was observed in a study of CD8+ T cells in alopecia areata. Study-wide results and caveats: While patients received tofacitinib, many expanded lesional clones remained present in scalp and blood. Under tofacitinib, fewer expanded CD8+ clones appeared among the top 100 scalp clones. Lesional scalp, especially alopecia totalis/universalis, showed higher clonality than normal scalp.

It was cDNA, reverse transcribed from extracted RNA, that served as the sequencing template. TCRdb keeps only in-frame clones here, not all; method: immunoSEQ multiplex PCR. The sample includes some 120,000 clones, over 55% of them seen just once. The CDR3 is made up of 13 amino acids. V lost 4 bases and J lost 6, with 13 bases in between. Germline CDR1 reads SGDLS; CDR2 reads YYNGEE. Treatment meaning: oral pan-JAK inhibitor, 5-10 mg twice daily. On this clone: Its specificity is unknown.

This sequence was found in a human donor with alopecia areata. This specimen was CD4+ T cells sorted from blood, taken at week 4, from a patient treated with tofacitinib. The chain links TRBV9 to TRBJ1-2, with D unresolved. This CDR3 reads CASSSRPGDGYTF. CDR3 DNA: TGTGCCAGCAGCTCCCGACCCGGTGATGGCTACACCTTC. Variable domain in full (rest from reference TRBV9 and TRBJ1-2): DSGVTQTPKHLITATGQRVTLRCSPRSGDLSVYWYQQSLDQGLQFLIQYYNGEERAKGNILERFSAQQFPDLHSELNLSSLELGDSALYFCASSSRPGDGYTFGSGTRLTVV.